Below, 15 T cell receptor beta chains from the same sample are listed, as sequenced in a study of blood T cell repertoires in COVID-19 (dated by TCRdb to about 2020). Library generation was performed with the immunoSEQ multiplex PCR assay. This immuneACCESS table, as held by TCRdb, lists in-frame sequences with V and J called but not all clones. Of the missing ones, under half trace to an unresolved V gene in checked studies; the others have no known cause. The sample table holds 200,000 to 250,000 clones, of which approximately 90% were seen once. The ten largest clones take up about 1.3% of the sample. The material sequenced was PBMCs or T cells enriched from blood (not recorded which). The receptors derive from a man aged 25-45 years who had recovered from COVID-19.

The CDR3 spells CASSPGQYYGYTF. CDR3 DNA sequence: TGTGCCAGCAGCCCTGGACAGTACTATGGCTACACCTTC. The chain has TRBV14 and TRBJ1-2, with D possibly being TRBD1 (6 bases). The CDR3 runs 13 residues. The V gene's germline CDR1 is SGHDN and CDR2 FVKESK. Trimming pared 4 bases from V and 3 bases from J, leaving 9 bases between.

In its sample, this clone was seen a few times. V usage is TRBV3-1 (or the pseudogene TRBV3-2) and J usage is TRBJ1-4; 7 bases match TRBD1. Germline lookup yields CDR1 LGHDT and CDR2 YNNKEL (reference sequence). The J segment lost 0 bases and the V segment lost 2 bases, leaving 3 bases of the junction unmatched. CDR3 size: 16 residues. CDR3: CASSQWDSPTNEKLFF. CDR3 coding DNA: TGTGCCAGCAGCCAATGGGACAGTCCAACTAATGAAAAACTGTTTTTT.

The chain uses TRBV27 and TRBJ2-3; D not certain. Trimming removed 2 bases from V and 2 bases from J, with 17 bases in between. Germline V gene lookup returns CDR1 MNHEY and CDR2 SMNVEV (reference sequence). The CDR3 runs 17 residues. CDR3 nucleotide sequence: TGTGCCAGCAGTTTACGGGTCACACATTCCGACACAGATACGCAGTATTTT. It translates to CASSLRVTHSDTDTQYF.

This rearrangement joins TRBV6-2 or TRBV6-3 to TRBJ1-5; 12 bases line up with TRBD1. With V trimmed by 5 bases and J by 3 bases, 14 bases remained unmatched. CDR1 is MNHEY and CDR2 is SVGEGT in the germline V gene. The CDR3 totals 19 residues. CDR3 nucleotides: TGTGCCAGCAGTCCGAAGGGGACAGGGGGCGCGGGTGTCAATCAGCCCCAGCATTTT. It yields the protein CASSPKGTGGAGVNQPQHF.

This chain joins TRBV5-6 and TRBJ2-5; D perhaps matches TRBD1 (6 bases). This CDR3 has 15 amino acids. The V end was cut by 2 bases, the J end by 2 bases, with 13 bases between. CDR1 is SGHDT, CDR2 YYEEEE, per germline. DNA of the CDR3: TGTGCCAGCAGCTTTGGCCAGGGGAAACAAGAGACCCAGTACTTC. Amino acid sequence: CASSFGQGKQETQYF.

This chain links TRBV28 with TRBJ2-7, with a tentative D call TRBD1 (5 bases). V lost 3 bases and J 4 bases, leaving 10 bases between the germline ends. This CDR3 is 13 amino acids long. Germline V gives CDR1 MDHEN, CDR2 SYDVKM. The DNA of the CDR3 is TGTGCCAGCAGTTTGAAGACAGCATACGAGCAGTACTTC. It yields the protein CASSLKTAYEQYF.

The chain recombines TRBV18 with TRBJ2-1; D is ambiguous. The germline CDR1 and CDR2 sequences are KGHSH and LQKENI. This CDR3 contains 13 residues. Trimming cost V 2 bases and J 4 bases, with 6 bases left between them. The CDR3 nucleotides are TGTGCCAGCTCACCAGGCAGGTACAATGAGCAGTTCTTC. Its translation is CASSPGRYNEQFF.

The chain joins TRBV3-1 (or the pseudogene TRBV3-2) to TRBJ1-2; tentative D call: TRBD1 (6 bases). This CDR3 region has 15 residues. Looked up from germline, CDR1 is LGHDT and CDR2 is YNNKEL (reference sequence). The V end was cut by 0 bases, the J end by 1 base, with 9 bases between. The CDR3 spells CASSQDGGHNYGYTF. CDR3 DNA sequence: TGTGCCAGCAGCCAAGATGGGGGACATAACTATGGCTACACCTTC.

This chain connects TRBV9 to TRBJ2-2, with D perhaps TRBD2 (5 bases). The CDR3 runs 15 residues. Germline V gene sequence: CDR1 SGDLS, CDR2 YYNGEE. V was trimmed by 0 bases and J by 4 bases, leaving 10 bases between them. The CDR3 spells CASSVAGVTTGELFF. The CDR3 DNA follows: TGTGCCAGCAGCGTAGCCGGGGTCACCACCGGGGAGCTGTTTTTT.

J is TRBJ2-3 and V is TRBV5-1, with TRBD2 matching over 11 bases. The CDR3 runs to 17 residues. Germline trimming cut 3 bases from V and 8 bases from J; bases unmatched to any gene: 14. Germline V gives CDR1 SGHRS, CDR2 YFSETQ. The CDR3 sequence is CASSSSPLAGGEGTQYF. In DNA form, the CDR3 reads TGCGCCAGCAGCTCGTCTCCTCTAGCGGGGGGCGAAGGTACGCAGTATTTT.

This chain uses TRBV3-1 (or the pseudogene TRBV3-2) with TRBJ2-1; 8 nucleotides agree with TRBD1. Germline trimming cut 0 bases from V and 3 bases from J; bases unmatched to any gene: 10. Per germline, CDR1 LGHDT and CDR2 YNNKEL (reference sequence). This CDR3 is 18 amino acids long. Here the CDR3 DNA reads TGTGCCAGCAGCCAAGAGTATTATGAGACAGGGGACTACAATGAGCAGTTCTTC. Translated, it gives CASSQEYYETGDYNEQFF.

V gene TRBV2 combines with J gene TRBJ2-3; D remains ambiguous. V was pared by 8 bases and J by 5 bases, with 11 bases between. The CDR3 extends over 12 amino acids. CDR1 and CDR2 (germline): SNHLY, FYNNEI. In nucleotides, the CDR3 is TGTGCCAGCCGTCGGTTAATAGATACGCAGTATTTT. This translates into CASRRLIDTQYF.

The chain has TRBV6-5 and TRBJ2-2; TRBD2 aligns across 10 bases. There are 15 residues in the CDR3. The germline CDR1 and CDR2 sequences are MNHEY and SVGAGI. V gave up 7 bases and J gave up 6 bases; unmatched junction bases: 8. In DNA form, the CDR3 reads TGTGCCAGCACCCGAAGCGGGAGGGGTGCCGGGGAGCTGTTTTTT. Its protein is CASTRSGRGAGELFF.

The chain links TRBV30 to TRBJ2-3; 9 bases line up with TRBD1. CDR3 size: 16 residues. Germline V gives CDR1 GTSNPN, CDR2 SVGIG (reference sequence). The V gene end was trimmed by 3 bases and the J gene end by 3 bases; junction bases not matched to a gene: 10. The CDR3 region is CAWSRNRGRSTDTQYF. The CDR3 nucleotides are TGTGCCTGGAGCCGAAACAGGGGGCGAAGTACAGATACGCAGTATTTT.

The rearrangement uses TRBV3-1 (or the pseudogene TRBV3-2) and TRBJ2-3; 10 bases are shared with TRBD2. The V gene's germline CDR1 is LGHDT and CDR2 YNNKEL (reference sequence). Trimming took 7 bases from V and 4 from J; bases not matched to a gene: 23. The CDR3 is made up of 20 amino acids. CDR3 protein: CASTPSLGSGGAMFSDTQYF. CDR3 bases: TGTGCCAGCACCCCTTCGCTTGGAAGCGGGGGGGCCATGTTCTCAGATACGCAGTATTTT.